This T cell receptor beta chain was captured by sequencing in a study of cytomegalovirus exposure and HLA in healthy donors. A multiplex PCR was run with 60 Vbeta primers and 13 Jbeta primers. Assay: immunoSEQ multiplex PCR; the TCRdb copy retains only in-frame clones and omits some. In the table there are 130,000 or so clones, 61% of which are singletons. The study's findings and limits: The likely explanation for a cluster of highly shared sequence variants was sequencing artifact. What a later analysis reportedly showed was that an Asian-associated ancestry cluster had fewer N-insertions than the approximately 700-donor mean.

For this clone: Antigen: not known.

Trimming removed 1 base from V and 4 bases from J, with 9 bases in between. Germline CDR1 reads SGHTA; CDR2 reads FQGNSA. This CDR3 has 14 residues. Though probably carrying unrecorded immune exposures, donors were nominally healthy at sampling. The chain carries TRBV7-2 and TRBJ2-3; tentative D call: TRBD1 (5 bases). The TCR comes from a male donor in good health and CMV-seronegative. The specimen was PBMCs. The CDR3 protein is CASSLEGLSDTQYF. The CDR3 DNA reads TGTGCCAGCAGCTTAGAGGGGCTCTCAGATACGCAGTATTTT.